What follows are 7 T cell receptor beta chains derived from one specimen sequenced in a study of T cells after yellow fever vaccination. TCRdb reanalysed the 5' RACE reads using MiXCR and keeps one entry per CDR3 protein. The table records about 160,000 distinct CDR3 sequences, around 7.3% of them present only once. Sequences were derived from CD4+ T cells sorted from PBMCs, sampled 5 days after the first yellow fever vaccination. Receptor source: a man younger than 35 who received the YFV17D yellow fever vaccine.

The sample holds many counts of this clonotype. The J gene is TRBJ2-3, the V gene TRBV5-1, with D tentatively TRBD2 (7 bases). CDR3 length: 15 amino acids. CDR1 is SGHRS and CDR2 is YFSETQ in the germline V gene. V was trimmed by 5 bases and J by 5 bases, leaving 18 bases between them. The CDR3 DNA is TGCGCCAGCAGTTTCGTGGGGGGGCGGCAAGATACGCAGTATTTT. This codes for CASSFVGGRQDTQYF.

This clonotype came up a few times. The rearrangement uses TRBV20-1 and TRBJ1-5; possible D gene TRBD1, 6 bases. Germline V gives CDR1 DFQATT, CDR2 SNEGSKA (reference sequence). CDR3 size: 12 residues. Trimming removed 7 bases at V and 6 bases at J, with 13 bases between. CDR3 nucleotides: TGCAGTGTTGTACAGGGAAGTCAGCCCCAGCATTTT. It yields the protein CSVVQGSQPQHF.

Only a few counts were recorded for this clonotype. The CDR3 sequence: CSARGQRETQYF. The CDR3 DNA reads TGCAGTGCTAGAGGTCAACGAGAGACCCAGTACTTC. The chain has TRBV20-1 and TRBJ2-5; D is unclear. The V gene's germline CDR1 is DFQATT and CDR2 SNEGSKA (reference sequence). The ends were cut back, 1 base at V and 4 bases at J, with 7 bases in the middle. CDR3 length equals 12 residues.

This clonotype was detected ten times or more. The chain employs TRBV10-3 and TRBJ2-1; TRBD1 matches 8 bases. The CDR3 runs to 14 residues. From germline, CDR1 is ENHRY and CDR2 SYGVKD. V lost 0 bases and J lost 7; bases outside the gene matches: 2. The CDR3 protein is CAISESQGANEQFF. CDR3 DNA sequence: TGTGCCATCAGTGAGTCTCAGGGGGCGAATGAGCAGTTCTTC.

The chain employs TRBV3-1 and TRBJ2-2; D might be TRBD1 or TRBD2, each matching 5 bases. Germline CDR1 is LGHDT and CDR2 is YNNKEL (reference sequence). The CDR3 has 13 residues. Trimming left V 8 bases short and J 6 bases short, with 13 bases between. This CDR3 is CASHSLGAGELFF. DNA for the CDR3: TGTGCCAGCCACTCCCTGGGGGCCGGGGAGCTGTTTTTT.

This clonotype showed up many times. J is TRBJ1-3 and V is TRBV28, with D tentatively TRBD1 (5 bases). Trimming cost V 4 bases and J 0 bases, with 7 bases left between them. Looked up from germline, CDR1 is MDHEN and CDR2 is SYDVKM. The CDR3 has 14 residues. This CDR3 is CASSYRRSGNTIYF. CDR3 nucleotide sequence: TGTGCCAGCAGTTACAGGCGCTCTGGAAACACCATATATTTT.

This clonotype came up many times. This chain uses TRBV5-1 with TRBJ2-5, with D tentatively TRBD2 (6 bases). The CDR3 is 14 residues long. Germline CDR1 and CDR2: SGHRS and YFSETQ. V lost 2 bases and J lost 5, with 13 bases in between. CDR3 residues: CASSFLPGRETQYF. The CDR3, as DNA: TGCGCCAGCAGCTTCCTCCCAGGGAGGGAGACCCAGTACTTC.